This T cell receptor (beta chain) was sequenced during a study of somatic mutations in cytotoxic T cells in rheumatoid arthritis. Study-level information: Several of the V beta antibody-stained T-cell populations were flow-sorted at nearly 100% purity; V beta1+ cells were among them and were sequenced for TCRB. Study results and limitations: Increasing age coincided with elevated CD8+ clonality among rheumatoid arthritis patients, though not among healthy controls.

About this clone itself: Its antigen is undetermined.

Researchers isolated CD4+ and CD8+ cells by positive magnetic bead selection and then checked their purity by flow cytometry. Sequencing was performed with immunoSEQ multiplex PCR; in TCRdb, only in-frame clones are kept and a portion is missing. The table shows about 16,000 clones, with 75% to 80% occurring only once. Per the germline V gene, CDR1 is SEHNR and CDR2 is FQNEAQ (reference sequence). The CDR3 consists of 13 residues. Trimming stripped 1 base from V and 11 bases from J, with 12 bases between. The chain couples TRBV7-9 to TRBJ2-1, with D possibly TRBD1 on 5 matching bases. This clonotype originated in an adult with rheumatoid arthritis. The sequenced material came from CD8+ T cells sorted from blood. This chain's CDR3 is CASSLDRTLKQFF. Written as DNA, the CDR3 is TGTGCCAGCAGCTTAGATAGGACACTGAAGCAGTTCTTC.